These 3 T cell receptor beta chains share one sample of origin, sequenced in a study of blood T cells in healthy people across ages. Together with a sample-barcoded 5' primer, a J-beta primer mix was included in a second PCR lasting roughly 7 to 11 cycles. One entry per CDR3 protein results from TCRdb running MiXCR on the 5' RACE reads. Among some 780,000 distinct CDR3 sequences listed, more than 55% were seen once. The sample was blood. The receptors come from a man aged 35 to 55 in good health.

The CDR3 DNA sequence: TGCGCCAGCAGAAACGGACTAGCGGGCATCGAGACCCAGTACTTC. Its protein product is CASRNGLAGIETQYF. This chain connects TRBV10-2 to TRBJ2-5; 11 nucleotides agree with TRBD2. Germline V gene sequence: CDR1 WSHSY, CDR2 SAAADI. The V segment lost 6 bases and the J segment 5 bases; nucleotides outside the gene matches: 8. This CDR3 is built from 15 residues.

The V call is TRBV7-2, the J call TRBJ1-2, with a weak D call TRBD1 (5 bases). Trimming left V 8 bases short and J 4 bases short, with 17 bases between. Germline CDR1 SGHTA, CDR2 FQGNSA. This CDR3 contains 14 residues. CDR3 sequence: CASGSRVSSYGYTF. CDR3 in DNA: TGTGCCAGCGGCTCCAGGGTTTCGTCCTATGGCTACACCTTC.

V and J are TRBV7-8 and TRBJ2-5; no clear D gene. V lost 5 bases and J lost 2, with 12 bases in between. Germline CDR1 is SGHVS and CDR2 is FQNEAQ. The length of the CDR3 is 14 residues. The CDR3 DNA follows: TGTGCCAGCAGCAAGGAGACCCGACAAGAGACCCAGTACTTC. Its translation: CASSKETRQETQYF. The whole variable domain, filled in from reference TRBV7-8 and TRBJ2-5, reads GAGVSQSPRYKVAKRGQDVALRCDPISGHVSLFWYQQALGQGPEFLTYFQNEAQLDKSGLPSDRFFAERPEGSVSTLKIQRTQQEDSAVYLCASSKETRQETQYFGPGTRLLVL.